The rows below give T cell receptor beta chains drawn from one sample of a study of monozygotic twins with inflammatory bowel disease. From the 5' RACE reads, TCRdb lists one entry per CDR3 protein and no DNA. The clone table shows roughly 200,000 distinct CDR3 sequences, with the ten largest holding about 8%. Sequenced material: blood. The receptor set was obtained from a human donor with ulcerative colitis or Crohn's disease, or a healthy co-twin of an affected twin (not recorded which). Both conserved end residues are part of each CDR3. Fields, in order: V gene, J gene, CDR3 length, CDR3 protein.

TRBV6-1	TRBJ2-1	18	CASSDNLWTSGSIDEQFF
TRBV7-9	TRBJ2-4	15	CASSLGTGPKNIQYF
TRBV27	TRBJ1-5	16	CASSSSDRGYDQPQHF
TRBV6-1	TRBJ1-5	14	CASRPDWSDQPQHF
TRBV10-3	TRBJ2-3	13	CAISRDRVDTQYF
TRBV14	TRBJ2-1	15	CASSPRPPSYNEQFF
TRBV20-1	TRBJ2-5	13	CTAFRGGGETQYF
TRBV10-3	TRBJ1-5	14	CAISGGREGQPQHF
TRBV7-9	TRBJ2-5	16	CASSLAASGSGETQYF
TRBV30	TRBJ2-1	15	CAWSRPPGTVNEQFF
TRBV28	TRBJ2-1	18	CASSRERTSWARPDEQFF
TRBV19	TRBJ2-3	16	CASSTWARPVGDTQYF
TRBV3-1	TRBJ1-5	14	CASSPGQGDQPQHF
TRBV12-3/TRBV12-4	TRBJ1-1	13	CATQHGTNTEAFF
TRBV6-2/TRBV6-3	TRBJ2-7	16	CASSYSSSGSSYEQYF
TRBV6-1	TRBJ2-1	16	CASSEGRGYLGNEQFF
TRBV12-3/TRBV12-4	TRBJ2-2	16	CASSLGTGQNTGELFF
TRBV19	TRBJ1-6	17	CASSNLGQGLENSPLHF
TRBV7-2	TRBJ2-1	15	CASSLRLQTRDEQFF
TRBV7-8	TRBJ1-4	14	CASSFTATNEKLFF
TRBV29-1	TRBJ2-5	15	CSVKSGTGTEETQYF
TRBV5-1	TRBJ1-2	16	CASSLGGTGPNYGYTF
TRBV2	TRBJ2-7	13	CASSEESRGEQYF
TRBV5-5	TRBJ2-5	13	CASSLSRGETQYF
TRBV20-1	TRBJ1-2	15	CSADLGLPSSGGYTF
TRBV5-5	TRBJ2-7	12	CASSLSVGEQYF
TRBV7-8	TRBJ1-1	15	CASSSLPLMGTEAFF
TRBV5-1	TRBJ2-7	14	CASSVSGTNYEQYF
TRBV29-1	TRBJ1-1	13	CSVRQGKNTEAFF
TRBV3-1	TRBJ1-5	14	CASSPGTVGQPQHF
TRBV29-1	TRBJ1-1	14	CSVEFPKANTEAFF
TRBV7-2	TRBJ2-7	14	CASSGQGFSYEQYF
TRBV12-3/TRBV12-4	TRBJ2-2	15	CASTPGREGTGELFF
TRBV5-1	TRBJ2-6	16	CASSLDRGSGANVLTF
TRBV10-2	TRBJ2-2	16	CASSSSSGGAAGELFF
TRBV12-3/TRBV12-4	TRBJ1-6	13	CASSLAGGSPLHF
TRBV6-6	TRBJ1-2	13	CASRVGQLSGYTF
TRBV6-2/TRBV6-3	TRBJ1-5	15	CASTPGQVPNQPQHF
TRBV7-3	TRBJ2-1	17	CASSLNPLAGTGDEQFF
TRBV29-1	TRBJ1-1	14	CSVASLVVNTEAFF
TRBV19	TRBJ2-1	16	CASSIGPGLAGGEQFF
TRBV7-2	TRBJ2-3	15	CASSLTALATDTQYF
TRBV12-3/TRBV12-4	TRBJ2-5	14	CASSFLLTQETQYF
TRBV29-1	TRBJ2-7	14	CSAAYPGPTYEQYF
TRBV6-1	TRBJ1-5	18	CASKEQSGSQFSNQPEHF
TRBV18	TRBJ2-3	15	CASSPRGSGTDTQYF
TRBV6-1	TRBJ2-7	15	CASNPAKGSSYEQYF
TRBV20-1	TRBJ2-1	15	CSAAATGSSYNEQFF
TRBV19	TRBJ1-5	15	CASSTTAYSNQPQHF
TRBV15	TRBJ2-3	14	CATSRGGGADTQYF
TRBV20-1	TRBJ1-2	11	CSARENYGYTF
TRBV12-3/TRBV12-4	TRBJ2-7	14	CASSFRDKTYEQYF
TRBV19	TRBJ2-1	14	CASSIWGETNEQFF
TRBV4-3	TRBJ1-6	13	CASSQEGVGPLHF
TRBV12-3/TRBV12-4	TRBJ1-6	14	CASSFGRPGSPLHF